Below, 9 T cell receptor beta chains from the same sample are listed, as sequenced in a study of T cell repertoires in cytomegalovirus infection. These receptors are not linked to any known antigen. MiXCR was run by TCRdb on the reads, yielding one entry per CDR3 protein. The table includes about 570,000 distinct CDR3 sequences, roughly 42% detected once. Sequenced here: cultured PBMCs, sampled from culture after CMV antigen stimulation. All receptors come from a human donor in good health (CMV status not recorded). Some clones in this sample may be carry-over from other donors' samples.

The rearrangement links TRBV7-2 to TRBJ1-2; D remains unclear. V lost 5 bases and J 3 bases, leaving 13 bases between the germline ends. The germline V gene encodes CDR1 SGHTA and CDR2 FQGNSA. The CDR3 totals 14 residues. CDR3 residues: CASSLGIHDYGYTF. The CDR3 region has the DNA TGTGCCAGCAGCCTCGGGATCCATGACTATGGCTACACCTTC.

The chain links TRBV7-2 to TRBJ1-4; TRBD1 agrees at 7 bases. Germline V gives CDR1 SGHTA, CDR2 FQGNSA. The CDR3 runs 15 residues. The ends lost 5 bases at V and 2 bases at J; junction bases unmatched: 5. As DNA, the CDR3 is TGTGCCAGCAGCCAAACAGGGGTCACTAATGAAAAACTGTTTTTT. Its protein product is CASSQTGVTNEKLFF.

The table lists this clonotype with a few counts. V is TRBV28 and J is TRBJ1-2, with 7 bases identical to TRBD1. V lost 5 bases and J lost 6; bases outside the gene matches: 6. Germline-derived CDR1 and CDR2 are MDHEN and SYDVKM. This CDR3 is built from 13 residues. The CDR3 loop is CASSRVTGDGYTF. The DNA for the CDR3 is TGTGCCAGCAGTCGAGTTACAGGGGATGGCTACACCTTC.

Comments on this clonotype: A much larger clone lies one base from this, so it may be a read error. The chain joins TRBV11-2 to TRBJ1-1; 9 bases align to TRBD1. V shed 4 bases and J 4 bases; nucleotides not matched to a gene: 7. The length of the CDR3 is 15 residues. CDR1 and CDR2 (germline): SGHAT, FQNNGV. CDR3 DNA sequence: TGTGCCAGCAGCTCGACAGGGGGGTATGGCACTGAAGCTTTCTTT. Its translation is CASSSTGGYGTEAFF.

The J gene is TRBJ1-1, the V gene TRBV6-5, with D unclear. Between the trimmed V and J ends, which lost 0 bases and 5 bases, there was a span of 10 bases. The germline V gene encodes CDR1 MNHEY and CDR2 SVGAGI. The CDR3 sequence is 14 residues long. CDR3 nucleotides: TGTGCCAGCAGTTACTCGGCCACCCCTACTGAAGCTTTCTTT. Its translation is CASSYSATPTEAFF.

This rearrangement joins TRBV7-2 to TRBJ2-7; D is unclear. Germline CDR1 is SGHTA and CDR2 is FQGNSA. The length of the CDR3 is 15 residues. V shed 5 bases and J shed 2 bases, with 16 bases lying between them. The CDR3 nucleotides read TGTGCCAGCAGCGACGGCCCCCTAGATGCCTACGAGCAGTACTTC. Translated: CASSDGPLDAYEQYF.

This chain uses TRBV18 with TRBJ2-5; the D is unclear. The V end was cut by 3 bases, the J end by 4 bases, with 12 bases between. CDR3 size: 14 residues. Germline V lookup: CDR1 KGHSH, CDR2 LQKENI. CDR3 in DNA: TGTGCCAGCTCACCCTCATGGGGTAGAGAGACCCAGTACTTC. It encodes CASSPSWGRETQYF.

This clonotype was counted a few times. This chain connects TRBV6-2 or TRBV6-3 to TRBJ2-5, with D possibly matching TRBD2 (6 bases). The germline CDR1 and CDR2 sequences are MNHEY and SVGEGT. This CDR3 spans 13 amino acids. Trimming took 7 bases from V and 4 from J, leaving 13 bases between them. The chain's CDR3 is CASNPRGRETQYF. CDR3 in DNA: TGTGCCAGCAATCCCCGGGGGAGAGAGACCCAGTACTTC.

This clonotype has only a few counts. The V and J genes are TRBV19 and TRBJ2-7; D could derive from TRBD1 or TRBD2 (5 bases each). This CDR3 spans 11 amino acids. The germline CDR1 and CDR2 sequences are LNHDA and SQIVND (reference sequence). The V and J ends lost 7 bases and 3 bases respectively, with 7 bases between them. CDR3 bases: TGTGCCAGTATGGGGGTCTACGAGCAGTACTTC. It translates to CASMGVYEQYF.